These 25 T cell receptor beta chains were sequenced from one sample in a study of T cell repertoires in aging, cancer and after chemotherapy. Multiplex touch-down PCR with TRB-A/B primers amplified rearranged V-D-J TRB sequences. TCRdb fed the multiplex PCR reads into MiXCR, producing one record per CDR3 protein. The sample yields about 1,800 distinct CDR3 sequences, 28% seen once. The template was genomic DNA from peripheral blood, not RNA. What was sequenced was blood. The receptors stem from a human donor with a solid tumor.

By share, this clonotype ranks as large. J is TRBJ1-4 and V is TRBV29-1; 8 positions match TRBD1. This CDR3 has 12 amino acids. Unmatched junction bases numbered 3, after V lost 4 bases and J lost 8 bases. CDR1 and CDR2 (germline): SQVTM, ANQGSEA. The CDR3 bases are TGCAGCGTTGGGACAGGGAACGAAAAACTGTTTTTT. Translation: CSVGTGNEKLFF.

This clonotype was seen more than once but under ten times. The V call is TRBV6-5, the J call TRBJ1-5; D is uncertain. The CDR3 runs to 14 residues. Deletions cut 4 bases from V and 2 bases from J, with 9 bases between. The germline gives CDR1 MNHEY, CDR2 SVGAGI. CDR3 sequence: CASSLTTGNQPQHF. The CDR3 DNA is TGTGCCAGCAGTTTAACGACGGGCAATCAGCCCCAGCATTTT.

In this sample, this clonotype turned up a few times. The chain links TRBV6-1 to TRBJ2-7; maybe TRBD2 (6 bases). There are 14 residues in the CDR3. The V gene's germline CDR1 is MNHNS and CDR2 SASEGT. The germline V and J ends were trimmed by 8 bases and 3 bases, with 17 bases remaining between them. CDR3 sequence: CASPREAGNYEQYF. DNA of the CDR3: TGTGCCAGCCCCCGAGAGGCGGGGAACTACGAGCAGTACTTC.

By share, this clonotype ranks as large. The chain links TRBV2 to TRBJ2-3; 10 bases align to TRBD2. The CDR3 sequence is 15 residues long. V lost 3 bases, J lost 4 bases, and 4 bases stayed unmatched. Germline V gives CDR1 SNHLY, CDR2 FYNNEI. CDR3 nucleotides: TGTGCCAGCAGTGAGGGACTAGCGTGGGCAGATACGCAGTATTTT. The encoded protein is CASSEGLAWADTQYF. Variable domain in full (rest from reference TRBV2 and TRBJ2-3): EPEVTQTPSHQVTQMGQEVILRCVPISNHLYFYWYRQILGQKVEFLVSFYNNEISEKSEIFDDQFSVERPDGSNFTLKIRSTKLEDSAMYFCASSEGLAWADTQYFGPGTRLTVL.

In its sample, this clonotype was seen a few times. The chain combines TRBV5-4 with TRBJ1-6; D not resolved. This CDR3 comprises 14 residues. Trimming removed 0 bases from V and 5 bases from J, with 6 bases in between. Per germline, CDR1 SGHNT and CDR2 YYREEE (reference sequence). This CDR3 reads CASSLDRDNSPLHF. For the CDR3, the DNA is TGTGCCAGCAGCTTGGACAGAGATAATTCACCCCTCCACTTT.

This clonotype is classed as medium-sized. The chain links TRBV15 to TRBJ2-5; D is undetermined. Trimming stripped 5 bases from V and 2 bases from J, with 12 bases between. Germline lookup yields CDR1 LNHNV and CDR2 YYDKDF (reference sequence). The CDR3 runs 14 residues. The chain's CDR3 is CATSEEIVQETQYF. CDR3 nucleotides: TGTGCCACCAGCGAGGAGATAGTTCAAGAGACCCAGTACTTC.

Relative to its sample, this clonotype is large. V is TRBV29-1 and J is TRBJ2-2; maybe TRBD2 (6 bases). The germline CDR1 and CDR2 sequences are SQVTM and ANQGSEA. The CDR3 covers 15 residues. The V end was cut by 7 bases, the J end by 3 bases, with 18 bases between. CDR3 in DNA: TGCAGCGCACGATATTGGGGGGAGGACACCGGGGAGCTGTTTTTT. It yields the protein CSARYWGEDTGELFF.

This clonotype was counted a single time. The chain carries TRBV6-1 and TRBJ2-1, with a tentative D call TRBD1 (6 bases). The germline V gene has CDR1 MNHNS and CDR2 SASEGT. The CDR3 length is 17 residues. V shed 5 bases and J shed 1 base, with 18 bases lying between them. The CDR3 bases are TGTGCCAGCAGTAGATCTAAAGGGGGAATTTCCTACAATGAGCAGTTCTTC. This codes for CASSRSKGGISYNEQFF.

This clonotype is labeled as medium-sized (0.01 to 0.1%). The CDR3 region is CASEGLPGTPNYGYTF. DNA for the CDR3: TGTGCCAGTGAGGGACTTCCAGGGACTCCTAACTATGGCTACACCTTC. The chain uses TRBV19 and TRBJ1-2; TRBD1 might be the D (5 bases). This CDR3 is built from 16 residues. Trimming stripped 8 bases from V and 0 bases from J, with 19 bases between. Germline loops: CDR1 LNHDA, CDR2 SQIVND (reference sequence).

Sample share makes this clonotype medium-sized. The chain employs TRBV27 and TRBJ2-4; possible D gene TRBD2, 6 bases. Trimming shortened V by 3 bases and J by 1 base, and 7 bases separated the two germline ends. This CDR3 is built from 14 residues. In germline, CDR1 is MNHEY, CDR2 SMNVEV (reference sequence). CDR3 protein: CASSFGTAKNIQYF. The CDR3 region has the DNA TGTGCCAGCAGTTTTGGGACTGCCAAAAACATTCAGTACTTC.

This clonotype is medium-sized (0.01 to 0.1%) within its sample. The chain recombines TRBV27 with TRBJ2-3; the D gene is possibly TRBD1 (6 bases). Germline CDR1 reads MNHEY; CDR2 reads SMNVEV (reference sequence). Trimming cost V 6 bases and J 4 bases, with 20 bases left between them. The CDR3 extends over 16 amino acids. For the CDR3, the DNA is TGTGCCAGCAGCACCGCCCGAGTCAGGGGTCCAGATACGCAGTATTTT. It translates to CASSTARVRGPDTQYF.

The rearrangement links TRBV12-3 or TRBV12-4 to TRBJ2-5; possibly TRBD1 for D (5 bases). Trimming stripped 3 bases from V and 1 base from J, with 9 bases between. The CDR3 is made up of 14 amino acids. The CDR3 sequence is CASSFTQGQETQYF. CDR3 coding DNA: TGTGCCAGCAGTTTCACCCAGGGCCAAGAGACCCAGTACTTC.

This clonotype came up once. This chain uses TRBV7-9 with TRBJ1-1, with 7 bases lining up with TRBD1. The CDR3 sequence is 13 residues long. Trimming cost V 5 bases and J 4 bases; bases outside gene matches: 4. Germline CDR1 SEHNR, CDR2 FQNEAQ (reference sequence). CDR3 in DNA: TGTGCCAGCAGCAGACAGGGAAGCACTGAAGCTTTCTTT. It codes for CASSRQGSTEAFF. Using reference TRBV7-9 and TRBJ1-1 for the parts outside the CDR3, the full variable domain is DTGVSQNPRHKITKRGQNVTFRCDPISEHNRLYWYRQTLGQGPEFLTYFQNEAQLEKSRLLSDRFSAERPKGSFSTLEIQRTEQGDSAMYLCASSRQGSTEAFFGQGTRLTVV.

The V gene is TRBV5-6, the J gene TRBJ1-4; D gene unclear. The CDR3 length is 14 residues. Trimming took off 3 bases at V and 10 bases at J, with 16 bases between the two ends. Germline CDR1 is SGHDT and CDR2 is YYEEEE. The CDR3, as DNA: TGTGCCAGCAGCTGGACGGGCCTCTGGGGAAAACTGTTTTTT. Residues: CASSWTGLWGKLFF.

Within the sample, this clonotype is medium-sized. J is TRBJ2-7 and V is TRBV19, with 8 bases fitting TRBD1. Germline values: CDR1 LNHDA, CDR2 SQIVND (reference sequence). This CDR3 comprises 15 residues. The trim removed 5 bases at V and 2 bases at J, leaving 8 bases unmatched. The CDR3 spells CASSPGQGRAYEQYF. Written as DNA, the CDR3 is TGTGCCAGTAGTCCCGGACAGGGCAGAGCCTACGAGCAGTACTTC. Using reference TRBV19 and TRBJ2-7 for the parts outside the CDR3, the full variable domain is DGGITQSPKYLFRKEGQNVTLSCEQNLNHDAMYWYRQDPGQGLRLIYYSQIVNDFQKGDIAEGYSVSREKKESFPLTVTSAQKNPTAFYLCASSPGQGRAYEQYFGPGTRLTVT.

This clonotype qualifies as medium-sized. This sequence joins TRBV18 and TRBJ2-5; D may be TRBD2 (6 bases). The CDR3 contains 13 residues. The V end was cut by 2 bases, the J end by 2 bases, with 6 bases between. Germline-derived CDR1 and CDR2 are KGHSH and LQKENI. CDR3 DNA: TGTGCCAGCTCACCAGGAGGGCAAGAGACCCAGTACTTC. Its translation: CASSPGGQETQYF.

Judged by abundance, this clonotype is medium-sized. This chain links TRBV27 with TRBJ2-2; D is ambiguous. V was shortened by 7 bases and J by 1 base, with 7 bases between the two germline ends. CDR1 is MNHEY and CDR2 is SMNVEV in the germline V gene (reference sequence). The CDR3 runs to 13 residues. CDR3 loop: CASNHRNTGELFF. CDR3 bases: TGTGCCAGCAATCATAGGAACACCGGGGAGCTGTTTTTT.

In this sample, this clonotype is large. The chain links TRBV5-5 to TRBJ2-1; D is ambiguous. CDR1 and CDR2 from the germline V gene are SGHKS and YYEKEE (reference sequence). The CDR3 is 15 amino acids. Trimming shortened V by 2 bases and J by 0 bases, and 9 bases separated the two germline ends. CDR3 in amino acids: CASSFLTISYNEQFF. In DNA form, the CDR3 reads TGTGCCAGCAGCTTCCTGACAATCTCCTACAATGAGCAGTTCTTC.

This clonotype was found a few times. This chain's CDR3 is CATSSPGQGRNSPLHF. In DNA form, the CDR3 reads TGTGCCACCAGCAGTCCCGGACAGGGGAGAAATTCACCCCTCCACTTT. The genes are TRBV15 and TRBJ1-6; TRBD1 agrees at 9 bases. CDR3 length equals 16 residues. J was trimmed by 7 bases and V by 3 bases; bases with no gene match: 7. Germline V lookup: CDR1 LNHNV, CDR2 YYDKDF (reference sequence).

This clonotype appeared a single time. This rearrangement joins TRBV30 to TRBJ2-2; D not certain. This CDR3 spans 14 amino acids. The ends were cut back, 7 bases at V and 5 bases at J, with 17 bases in the middle. The germline CDR1 and CDR2 sequences are GTSNPN and SVGIG (reference sequence). CDR3 protein: CAYHSGLGTGELFF. In nucleotides, the CDR3 is TGTGCCTACCACAGTGGGCTGGGGACCGGGGAGCTGTTTTTT. Full variable domain (outside the CDR3, taken from reference TRBV30 and TRBJ2-2): SQTIHQWPATLVQPVGSPLSLECTVEGTSNPNLYWYRQAAGRGLQLLFYSVGIGQISSEVPQNLSASRPQDRQFILSSKKLLLSDSGFYLCAYHSGLGTGELFFGEGSRLTVL.

Judged by abundance, this clonotype is medium-sized (0.01 to 0.1%). The chain recombines TRBV19 with TRBJ1-5; unclear D gene. The CDR3 consists of 12 residues. V gave up 6 bases and J gave up 0 bases, with 3 bases separating them. Per germline, CDR1 LNHDA and CDR2 SQIVND (reference sequence). In nucleotides, the CDR3 is TGTGCCAGTAGGAATAGCAATCAGCCCCAGCATTTT. This encodes CASRNSNQPQHF.

The J gene is TRBJ2-1, the V gene TRBV7-6; TRBD2 aligns across 10 bases. The CDR3 extends over 14 amino acids. Trimming at V came to 5 bases and at J to 9 bases, leaving 7 bases not matched to a gene. Germline CDR1 is SGHVS and CDR2 is FNYEAQ. CDR3 sequence: CASSPLAGVVEQFF. CDR3 DNA: TGTGCCAGCAGCCCCCTAGCGGGAGTGGTTGAGCAGTTCTTC. Full variable domain (remainder filled in from reference TRBV7-6 and TRBJ2-1): GAGVSQSPRYKVTKRGQDVALRCDPISGHVSLYWYRQALGQGPEFLTYFNYEAQQDKSGLPNDRFSAERPEGSISTLTIQRTEQRDSAMYRCASSPLAGVVEQFFGPGTRLTVL.

This clonotype is large in the sample. V usage is TRBV5-4 and J usage is TRBJ2-2, with D maybe TRBD1 (6 bases). The germline V gene encodes CDR1 SGHNT and CDR2 YYREEE (reference sequence). The CDR3 covers 15 residues. Trimming took 0 bases from V and 3 from J, leaving 9 bases between them. CDR3 nucleotide sequence: TGTGCCAGCAGCTTGGGGACAGCATACACCGGGGAGCTGTTTTTT. This gives the protein CASSLGTAYTGELFF. The entire variable domain, with the rest obtained from reference TRBV5-4 and TRBJ2-2, is as follows: ETGVTQSPTHLIKTRGQQVTLRCSSQSGHNTVSWYQQALGQGPQFIFQYYREEENGRGNFPPRFSGLQFPNYSSELNVNALELDDSALYLCASSLGTAYTGELFFGEGSRLTVL.

The genes are TRBV7-2 and TRBJ2-5; 12 bases are shared with TRBD2. The germline V gene encodes CDR1 SGHTA and CDR2 FQGNSA. This CDR3 comprises 15 residues. The J segment lost 5 bases and the V segment lost 5 bases, leaving 6 bases of the junction unmatched. DNA of the CDR3: TGTGCCAGCAGCCCGCGACTAGCGGGAGATGAGACCCAGTACTTC. Protein product: CASSPRLAGDETQYF.

This rearrangement joins TRBV24-1 to TRBJ2-6; D gene unclear. The germline gives CDR1 KGHDR, CDR2 SFDVKD. This CDR3 has 16 residues. The V end was cut by 6 bases, the J end by 2 bases, with 13 bases between. The CDR3 DNA reads TGTGCCACCAGTTTATCGGGTGAGGCTGGGGCCAACGTCCTGACTTTC. This encodes CATSLSGEAGANVLTF.